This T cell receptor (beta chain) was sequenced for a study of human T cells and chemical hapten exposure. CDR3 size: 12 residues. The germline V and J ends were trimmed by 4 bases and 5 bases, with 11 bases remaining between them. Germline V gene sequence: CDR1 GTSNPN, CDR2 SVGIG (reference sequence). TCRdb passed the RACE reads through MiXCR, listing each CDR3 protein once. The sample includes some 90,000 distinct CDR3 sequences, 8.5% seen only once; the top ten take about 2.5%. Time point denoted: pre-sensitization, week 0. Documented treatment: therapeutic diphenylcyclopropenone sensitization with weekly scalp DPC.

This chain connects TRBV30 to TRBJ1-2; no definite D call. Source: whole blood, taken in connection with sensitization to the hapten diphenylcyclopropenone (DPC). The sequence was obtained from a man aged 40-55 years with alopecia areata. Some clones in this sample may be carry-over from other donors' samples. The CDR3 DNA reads TGTGCCTGGAATGCGGGTCGGTATGGCTACACCTTC. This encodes CAWNAGRYGYTF.